Presented here are 29 T cell receptor beta chains from one specimen sequenced in a study of post-analysis software for immune sequencing data. Study-wide results and caveats: The five TRBV segments detected at higher frequency in patients than in controls included TRBV5-6, TRBV5-1 and TRBV20-1.

Their recognized antigens are unknown. TCR beta libraries were prepared from cDNA with unique molecular identifiers. In TCRdb, the PCR reads were re-called with MiXCR into one record per CDR3 protein. There are about half a million distinct CDR3 sequences in the sample; 40% to 55% occur only once, and around 10% lies in the top ten. The sequenced sample was blood. The receptors here all came from a girl between 5 and 17 years old with multiple sclerosis.

V gene TRBV6-2 or TRBV6-3 combines with J gene TRBJ1-1; TRBD1 matches at 7 bases. V lost 2 bases and J lost 5; bases outside the gene matches: 11. The germline V gene encodes CDR1 MNHEY and CDR2 SVGEGT. This CDR3 region has 16 residues. CDR3 sequence reads: CASSYPAGQPNTEAFF. In DNA, the CDR3 is TGTGCCAGCAGTTACCCTGCGGGACAGCCTAATACTGAAGCTTTCTTT.

This clonotype showed up just a few times. This rearrangement joins TRBV15 to TRBJ2-1, with D perhaps TRBD1 or TRBD2 (5 bases each). CDR3 length: 15 amino acids. Germline-derived CDR1 and CDR2 are LNHNV and YYDKDF (reference sequence). Trimming shortened V by 0 bases and J by 8 bases, and 14 bases separated the two germline ends. CDR3 coding DNA: TGTGCCACCAGCAGAGATTTAGCTCTGGGGGATGAGCAGTTCTTC. This sequence encodes CATSRDLALGDEQFF.

This chain connects TRBV9 to TRBJ1-2; D unresolved. The CDR3 has 15 amino acids. V gave up 1 base and J gave up 5 bases, with 15 bases separating them. Looked up from germline, CDR1 is SGDLS and CDR2 is YYNGEE. The CDR3 loop is CASSVSLIGQYGYTF. DNA for the CDR3: TGTGCCAGCAGCGTAAGTTTAATCGGGCAGTATGGCTACACCTTC.

The chain has TRBV29-1 and TRBJ2-4; D unresolved. With 6 bases removed from V and 13 bases from J, the gap between germline ends came to 28 bases. The CDR3 covers 15 residues. The germline V gene has CDR1 SQVTM and CDR2 ANQGSEA. The CDR3, as DNA: TGCAGCGTCGGGCCCAGATTGAAGGAAAAATACAAGCAGTACTTC. It is translated as CSVGPRLKEKYKQYF.

This sequence joins TRBV3-1 and TRBJ2-1, with a tentative D call TRBD2 (6 bases). The V end was cut by 7 bases, the J end by 3 bases, with 10 bases between. CDR1 and CDR2 from the germline V gene are LGHDT and YNNKEL (reference sequence). This CDR3 is built from 13 residues. For the CDR3, the DNA is TGTGCCAGCACGGGACTCGACTACAATGAGCAGTTCTTC. It specifies CASTGLDYNEQFF.

The chain recombines TRBV6-6 with TRBJ1-1, with 7 bases identical to TRBD1. Trimming cost V 7 bases and J 5 bases; bases outside gene matches: 7. The CDR3 has 13 residues. The germline CDR1 and CDR2 sequences are MNHNY and SVGAGI (reference sequence). The DNA of the CDR3 is TGTGCCAGCACACAACAGGGGTGGACTGAAGCTTTCTTT. Translation gives CASTQQGWTEAFF.

The chain recombines TRBV4-1 with TRBJ2-7, with 15 bases lining up with TRBD2. The CDR3 extends over 16 amino acids. Germline V gives CDR1 MGHRA, CDR2 YSYEKL. V was pared by 4 bases and J by 7 bases, with 8 bases of the junction left unmatched. The CDR3 loop is CASSRTGLAGGNEQYF. In DNA, the CDR3 is TGCGCCAGCAGCCGCACGGGACTAGCGGGAGGAAATGAGCAGTACTTC.

The sample holds a few counts of this clonotype. V and J are TRBV7-8 and TRBJ1-5; D unclear. V was clipped by 2 bases and J by 7 bases, with 12 bases between them. The CDR3 extends over 14 amino acids. CDR1 SGHVS and CDR2 FQNEAQ come from the germline V gene. In DNA form, the CDR3 reads TGTGCCAGCAGCTTATCTATATTGGGGCAGCCCCAGCATTTT. Translating gives CASSLSILGQPQHF.

Concerning this clonotype itself: Germline is not matched at one junction end, which may reflect a read error. The J gene is TRBJ2-5, the V gene TRBV29-1; D call uncertain. CDR1 SQVTM and CDR2 ANQGSEA come from the germline V gene. The CDR3 totals 15 residues. DNA for the CDR3: TGCAGCGTTCCGCCCCCGGAGACCTTACAAGAGGCCCAGTACTTC. Translated, it gives CSVPPPETLQEAQYF.

This clonotype was recorded a few times. The chain couples TRBV12-3 or TRBV12-4 to TRBJ2-5; 8 bases line up with TRBD1. The J call may be mistaken, given a closer DNA end match to TRBJ2-7. The CDR3 is made up of 15 amino acids. As DNA, the CDR3 is TGTGCCAGCAGTCCCCGGACAGGGCCCGGGGACGAGCAGTACTTC. This codes for CASSPRTGPGDEQYF.

This chain connects TRBV5-1 to TRBJ1-3, with D perhaps matching TRBD1 (6 bases). The CDR3 runs to 15 residues. The ends were cut back, 4 bases at V and 2 bases at J, with 13 bases in the middle. Per the germline V gene, CDR1 is SGHRS and CDR2 is YFSETQ. CDR3 DNA: TGCGCCAGCAGCCTCCGACAGGCCCCTGGAAACACCATATATTTT. This sequence encodes CASSLRQAPGNTIYF.

The chain employs TRBV3-1 and TRBJ2-1; 9 positions agree with TRBD2. CDR3 length equals 16 residues. From germline, CDR1 is LGHDT and CDR2 YNNKEL (reference sequence). Germline trimming cut 5 bases from V and 8 bases from J; bases unmatched to any gene: 13. The CDR3 protein is CASSDLLSGSSHEQFF. The CDR3 DNA follows: TGTGCCAGCAGCGATCTCCTTAGCGGGAGCAGCCATGAGCAGTTCTTC.

The CDR3 spells CASSSGPKGKLFF. The CDR3 nucleotides are TGTGCCAGCAGCTCGGGGCCTAAGGGAAAACTGTTTTTT. The chain links TRBV12-3 or TRBV12-4 to TRBJ1-4; possibly TRBD1 for D (5 bases). Trimming stripped 6 bases from V and 10 bases from J, with 15 bases between. CDR3 length: 13 amino acids.

This clonotype was seen a handful of times. V and J are TRBV4-3 and TRBJ2-1, with 13 bases that match TRBD2. Trimming took 0 bases from V and 15 from J; bases not matched to a gene: 5. This CDR3 spans 14 amino acids. Germline assignment: CDR1 LGHNA and CDR2 YSLEER. In nucleotides, the CDR3 is TGCGCCAGCAGCCAAGATACTAGCGGGAGGGTCCCGTTCTTC. Its protein product is CASSQDTSGRVPFF.

The chain employs TRBV7-6 and TRBJ2-5, with D possibly matching TRBD1 (6 bases). The J call may be wrong; the DNA end is better matched by TRBJ2-7. This CDR3 has 13 residues. Germline V gene data show CDR1 as SGHVS and CDR2 as FNYEAQ. The CDR3 region is CASSLEGVGEQYF. CDR3 sequence (DNA): TGTGCCAGCAGCTTAGAGGGGGTAGGCGAGCAGTACTTC.

The rearrangement links TRBV12-3 or TRBV12-4 to TRBJ2-7, with a possible D match to TRBD2 (6 bases). This CDR3 region has 13 residues. With 0 bases removed from V and 10 bases from J, the gap between germline ends came to 13 bases. CDR3 loop: CASSLAHGEAQYF. The CDR3 DNA reads TGTGCCAGCAGTTTAGCGCATGGGGAGGCCCAGTACTTC.

The sample holds a few counts of this clonotype. This sequence joins TRBV20-1 and TRBJ2-3, with TRBD1 identical over 9 bases. Germline loops: CDR1 DFQATT, CDR2 SNEGSKA (reference sequence). V dropped 6 bases and J dropped 3; count of bases not matched to a gene: 7. CDR3 length: 14 amino acids. CDR3 residues: CSARTGDGTDTQYF. The CDR3 nucleotides are TGCAGTGCCAGGACAGGGGACGGGACAGATACGCAGTATTTT.

This chain connects TRBV6-5 to TRBJ2-1; perhaps TRBD2 as D (5 bases). The germline CDR1 and CDR2 sequences are MNHEY and SVGAGI. V gave up 0 bases and J gave up 4 bases, with 13 bases separating them. The CDR3 sequence is 16 residues long. CDR3 sequence: CASSYSTPGYYNEQFF. The CDR3 DNA is TGTGCCAGCAGTTACTCGACCCCGGGATATTACAATGAGCAGTTCTTC.

The V gene is TRBV5-3, the J gene TRBJ1-5, with TRBD1 matching 7 bases. TRBV5-3 is an ORF; its function is uncertain. The V and J ends lost 6 bases and 2 bases, in that order; junction bases with no gene match: 20. The CDR3 spans 19 residues. CDR3 sequence: CARIQVPRHRDRRNQPQHF. For the CDR3, the DNA is TGTGCCAGAATCCAGGTCCCCCGCCACCGGGACAGACGCAATCAGCCCCAGCATTTT.

The rearrangement links TRBV20-1 to TRBJ1-1; 12 positions match TRBD1. The CDR3 runs 17 residues. Germline V gene sequence: CDR1 DFQATT, CDR2 SNEGSKA (reference sequence). The ends lost 6 bases at V and 4 bases at J; junction bases unmatched: 15. DNA of the CDR3: TGCAGTGCCATAACCTATCAGGGACAGGGGGCGTCCACTGAAGCTTTCTTT. Translation: CSAITYQGQGASTEAFF.

This clonotype was detected a few times. This chain links TRBV11-2 with TRBJ2-5, with D perhaps matching TRBD2 (6 bases). The J call is in doubt because the DNA end fits TRBJ2-7 better. The V gene's germline CDR1 is SGHAT and CDR2 FQNNGV. The CDR3 contains 14 residues. CDR3 nucleotide sequence: TGTGCCAGCAGCGCCTCCGGGACTCACAACGAGCAGTACTTC. It is translated as CASSASGTHNEQYF.

As concerns this clonotype: The junction departs from germline at one end; a sequencing error may be responsible. V and J are TRBV7-2 and TRBJ1-5; a possible D gene is TRBD1 (6 bases). CDR3 length: 15 residues. Germline CDR1 and CDR2: SGHTA and FQGNSA. CDR3 bases: TGTGCCAGCAGCTACACCGACAGGTTTAATCAGCCCCGGCATTTT. Residues: CASSYTDRFNQPRHF.

This clonotype was counted a single time. J is TRBJ2-5 and V is TRBV5-1; D is possibly TRBD1 (6 bases). The CDR3 loop spans 16 amino acids. Germline V gives CDR1 SGHRS, CDR2 YFSETQ. The V and J ends lost 3 bases and 0 bases respectively, with 15 bases between them. The CDR3 reads CASSSGTDSNQETQYF. As DNA, the CDR3 is TGCGCCAGCAGCTCAGGAACGGACAGCAACCAAGAGACCCAGTACTTC.

This rearrangement joins TRBV24-1 to TRBJ2-1; TRBD2 aligns across 9 bases. Germline trimming cut 5 bases from V and 5 bases from J; bases unmatched to any gene: 9. Per germline, CDR1 KGHDR and CDR2 SFDVKD. This CDR3 is 16 amino acids long. In DNA form, the CDR3 reads TGTGCCACCAGTGCGAAAGGGACTAGCAAAAACAATGAGCAGTTCTTC. Translation gives CATSAKGTSKNNEQFF.

The rearrangement joins TRBV7-2 to TRBJ2-7; TRBD1 matches 8 bases. The CDR3 sequence is 13 residues long. V lost 5 bases and J lost 7; bases outside the gene matches: 7. Germline CDR1 and CDR2: SGHTA and FQGNSA. The CDR3 region is CASSLTGEMEQYF. In DNA, the CDR3 is TGTGCCAGCAGCCTGACAGGGGAAATGGAGCAGTACTTC.

This clonotype was recorded many times. The V gene is TRBV6-8, the J gene TRBJ2-5; tentatively, D is TRBD2 (6 bases). In germline, CDR1 is MNHGY, CDR2 SAAAGT. V was clipped by 4 bases and J by 13 bases, with 16 bases between them. The CDR3 is 12 amino acids. CDR3 nucleotides: TGTGCCAGCAGTTTGACTAGATTCTTTAGGTACTTC. The encoded protein is CASSLTRFFRYF.

This clonotype has more than one count but fewer than ten. The chain joins TRBV10-3 to TRBJ2-5; D not certain. Per the germline V gene, CDR1 is ENHRY and CDR2 is SYGVKD. The CDR3 is 15 amino acids. Trimming stripped 0 bases from V and 2 bases from J, with 10 bases between. The CDR3 here is CAISESTGIQETQYF. The DNA for the CDR3 is TGTGCCATCAGTGAGTCGACTGGGATTCAAGAGACCCAGTACTTC.

This clonotype showed up just a few times. J is TRBJ2-5 and V is TRBV4-1; 15 bases are shared with TRBD2. In germline, CDR1 is MGHRA, CDR2 YSYEKL. J was trimmed by 5 bases and V by 2 bases; bases with no gene match: 9. This CDR3 has 18 amino acids. The CDR3 loop reads CASSQTGLAGGPDETQYF. CDR3 sequence (DNA): TGCGCCAGCAGCCAAACCGGACTAGCGGGAGGGCCGGATGAGACCCAGTACTTC.

The chain couples TRBV20-1 to TRBJ1-4, with D hard to call. The CDR3 spans 13 residues. Per the germline V gene, CDR1 is DFQATT and CDR2 is SNEGSKA (reference sequence). V was clipped by 6 bases and J by 8 bases, with 16 bases between them. CDR3 DNA sequence: TGCAGTGCACTTAACCCGGAGGAGGAAAAACTGTTTTTT. Amino acids: CSALNPEEEKLFF.